Sequencing of this TCR beta chain was carried out in a study of cytomegalovirus exposure and HLA in healthy donors. PCR involved 60 Vbeta and 13 Jbeta primers. The assay was immunoSEQ multiplex PCR, and TCRdb's table has in-frame clones only and misses some. In total, the table holds about 99,000 clones. V shed 0 bases and J 7 bases; nucleotides not matched to a gene: 8. The length of the CDR3 is 16 residues. Germline CDR1 is LGHNA and CDR2 is YSLEER. Sequencing was performed on PBMCs. This chain joins TRBV4-3 and TRBJ1-5; 8 bases align to TRBD1. The receptor was isolated from a man between 40 and 49 years old in good health and CMV-seronegative. For the CDR3, the DNA is TGCGCCAGCAGCCAAGATTTATCAGGGGGCGGGCAGCCCCAGCATTTT. Translated, it gives CASSQDLSGGGQPQHF.